This is a list of T cell receptor beta chains from one sample in a study of blood T cell repertoires in COVID-19. Only in-frame clones appear in the TCRdb table, and some are missing; sequencing was by immunoSEQ multiplex PCR. The table lists tens of thousands of clones, approximately 86% of them singletons. The sample consisted of peripheral blood. Source of these receptors: a woman older than 75 in a cohort sampled during active or convalescent COVID-19. The CDR3 runs from the conserved cysteine through the conserved F or W. The D gene is left open where the match is weak. Clone sizes are given selectively: once, few, many, or a class where the clone is expanded.

D: TRBD1; J: TRBJ1-4; V: TRBV9; size: .; DNA: TGTGCCAGCAGCGACCCGACAGGGGGCGGACTGTTTTTT; CDR3: CASSDPTGGGLFF
D: .; J: TRBJ1-1; V: TRBV5-1; size: .; DNA: TGCGCCAGCAGCTTGGCGGGTACTTCTACTGAAGCTTTCTTT; CDR3: CASSLAGTSTEAFF
D: .; J: TRBJ1-1; V: TRBV7-9; size: once; DNA: TGTGCCAGCAGCTTAGCGAGTCTGATAGCTGAAGCTTTCTTT; CDR3: CASSLASLIAEAFF
D: .; J: TRBJ1-2; V: TRBV19; size: .; DNA: TGTGCCAGTAGTATAGAAATTCTCGTTGCAGGGCCCAACTATGGCTACACCTTC; CDR3: CASSIEILVAGPNYGYTF
D: TRBD1; J: TRBJ1-2; V: TRBV2; size: .; DNA: TGTGCCAGCAGTGATCAGGCAGGGGGTAACTATGGCTACACCTTC; CDR3: CASSDQAGGNYGYTF
D: .; J: TRBJ2-1; V: TRBV10-3; size: .; DNA: TGTGCCATCAAGGGCGGGAACTACAATGAGCAGTTCTTC; CDR3: CAIKGGNYNEQFF
D: TRBD1; J: TRBJ2-7; V: TRBV5-1; size: .; DNA: TGCGCCAGCAGCTCCGGGACAGTCTCCTACGAGCAGTACTTC; CDR3: CASSSGTVSYEQYF
D: .; J: TRBJ1-2; V: TRBV10-3; size: once; DNA: TGTGCCATCAGTGAGGAGGACAGCACCTATGGCTACACCTTC; CDR3: CAISEEDSTYGYTF
D: .; J: TRBJ2-1; V: TRBV11-1; size: .; DNA: TGTGCCAGCAGCCGATTTAGCAATGAGCAGTTCTTC; CDR3: CASSRFSNEQFF
D: TRBD2; J: TRBJ2-3; V: TRBV7-3; size: .; DNA: TGTGCCAGCAGCTTGATGGGAGGGGCAGATACGCAGTATTTT; CDR3: CASSLMGGADTQYF
D: .; J: TRBJ1-1; V: TRBV5-1; size: .; DNA: TGCGCCAGCAGCTTAACGGGGGAGACTGAAGCTTTCTTT; CDR3: CASSLTGETEAFF
D: .; J: TRBJ1-5; V: TRBV5-1; size: .; DNA: TGCGCCAGCAGCTTGGCGACAGACGGTCAGCCCCAGCATTTT; CDR3: CASSLATDGQPQHF
D: TRBD1; J: TRBJ1-1; V: TRBV3-1/TRBV3-2; size: .; DNA: TGTGCCAGCAGCTTGCAACCGGCCGGGACAGCGGTAACTGAAGCTTTCTTT; CDR3: CASSLQPAGTAVTEAFF
D: TRBD1; J: TRBJ2-3; V: TRBV10-1; size: .; DNA: TGCGCCAGCAGACGGACAGGGGACCCGCGAGATACGCAGTATTTT; CDR3: CASRRTGDPRDTQYF
D: TRBD2; J: TRBJ2-3; V: TRBV7-8; size: .; DNA: TGTGCCAGCAGCCCGACCAGGGGCGGGAGGATAGCTAGCACAGATACGCAGTATTTT; CDR3: CASSPTRGGRIASTDTQYF
D: .; J: TRBJ2-2; V: TRBV28; size: .; DNA: TGTGCCAGCAGTTTCAGGCCAGGGGGGACCGGGGAGCTGTTTTTT; CDR3: CASSFRPGGTGELFF
D: .; J: TRBJ2-7; V: TRBV30; size: .; DNA: TGTGCCTGGAGTGTATTGCAGGGGAGACGGGAGCAGTACTTC; CDR3: CAWSVLQGRREQYF
D: .; J: TRBJ1-1; V: TRBV21-1; size: once; DNA: TGTGCCAGCAGCAAATGCGGCGGCAGAACCCCAAACACTGAAGCTTTCTTT; CDR3: CASSKCGGRTPNTEAFF
D: TRBD1; J: TRBJ1-2; V: TRBV29-1; size: .; DNA: TGCAGCGTCCCAGCGCGGGACAGCTATGGCTACACCTTC; CDR3: CSVPARDSYGYTF
D: .; J: TRBJ1-1; V: TRBV29-1; size: .; DNA: TGCAGCGTTGAACCAGGGTCGGTTTTTTCTGAAGCTTTCTTT; CDR3: CSVEPGSVFSEAFF
D: .; J: TRBJ1-5; V: TRBV12-3/TRBV12-4; size: .; DNA: TGTGCCAGCAACTTAGGGGGGAGGGAGCCCCAGCATTTT; CDR3: CASNLGGREPQHF
D: TRBD1; J: TRBJ2-3; V: TRBV18; size: .; DNA: TGTGCCAGCTCGTTGGGACAGGGGCCTCTCACAGATACGCAGTATTTT; CDR3: CASSLGQGPLTDTQYF
D: .; J: TRBJ1-1; V: TRBV3-1/TRBV3-2; size: .; DNA: TGTGCCAGCAGCCAATTTTGGGGGGACACTGAAGCTTTCTTT; CDR3: CASSQFWGDTEAFF
D: TRBD1; J: TRBJ1-2; V: TRBV10-3; size: .; DNA: TGTGCCATCAGCGAGGGACAGAAGCAGAACTATGGCTACACCTTC; CDR3: CAISEGQKQNYGYTF
D: .; J: TRBJ1-4; V: TRBV15; size: .; DNA: TGTGCCACCAGCACGGGACTGGATGTTCGAGAAAAACTGTTTTTT; CDR3: CATSTGLDVREKLFF
D: .; J: TRBJ1-5; V: TRBV15; size: .; DNA: TGTGCCACCAGCAGAGATTTTGGTTCGGGGCAGCCCCAGCATTTT; CDR3: CATSRDFGSGQPQHF
D: TRBD1; J: TRBJ1-4; V: TRBV14; size: .; DNA: TGTGCCAGCAGCCAGCGGACAGGGTACAATGAAAAACTGTTTTTT; CDR3: CASSQRTGYNEKLFF
D: TRBD2; J: TRBJ2-3; V: TRBV5-1; size: .; DNA: TGCGCCAGCAGCCCTCGACTAGCGGCAGATACGCAGTATTTT; CDR3: CASSPRLAADTQYF
D: .; J: TRBJ1-2; V: TRBV19; size: .; DNA: TGTGCCAGTAGTATAGCACCGGCGGTGAACTATGGCTACACCTTC; CDR3: CASSIAPAVNYGYTF
D: .; J: TRBJ1-1; V: TRBV28; size: once; DNA: TGTGCCAGCAGTTTTTTGGTAGGGAGGGAGGGGCTGAACACTGAAGCTTTCTTT; CDR3: CASSFLVGREGLNTEAFF
D: .; J: TRBJ2-7; V: TRBV20-1; size: .; DNA: TGCAGTGTACCGGGCTACGAGCAGTACTTC; CDR3: CSVPGYEQYF
D: .; J: TRBJ2-2; V: TRBV5-1; size: .; DNA: TGCGCCAGCAGCTTCCAGGGGACCGGGGAGCTGTTTTTT; CDR3: CASSFQGTGELFF
D: .; J: TRBJ2-2; V: TRBV11-2; size: .; DNA: TGTGCCAGCAGCCCGGGGGTTACCTCAACCGGGGAGCTGTTTTTT; CDR3: CASSPGVTSTGELFF
D: .; J: TRBJ1-1; V: TRBV9; size: once; DNA: TGTGCCAGCAGCGTAGTTATGGGGGGGCCTAACACTGAAGCTTTCTTT; CDR3: CASSVVMGGPNTEAFF
D: .; J: TRBJ2-7; V: TRBV5-4; size: few; DNA: TGTGCCAGCAGCTCGCGTCTAGCCGGATCCTACGAGCAGTACTTC; CDR3: CASSSRLAGSYEQYF
D: .; J: TRBJ1-1; V: TRBV23-1; size: once; DNA: TGCGCCAGCAGTCGGTTCGGGTTTTGCACTGAAGCTTTCTTT; CDR3: CASSRFGFCTEAFF
D: .; J: TRBJ2-1; V: TRBV11-3; size: .; DNA: TGTGCCAGCAGCGACGGCAGGCTTCCCATCCCTTACAATGAGCAGTTCTTC; CDR3: CASSDGRLPIPYNEQFF
D: .; J: TRBJ2-7; V: TRBV18; size: .; DNA: TGTGCCAGCTCACCACTCAGGGAGGCAACCTACTACGAGCAGTACTTC; CDR3: CASSPLREATYYEQYF
D: TRBD1; J: TRBJ1-1; V: TRBV7-2; size: .; DNA: TGTGCCAGCAGCCTAAGGGGACAGCAGAACACTGAAGCTTTCTTT; CDR3: CASSLRGQQNTEAFF
D: .; J: TRBJ1-1; V: TRBV5-1; size: once; DNA: TGCGCCAGCAGCTTGCTAGGAACCAACACTGAAGCTTTCTTT; CDR3: CASSLLGTNTEAFF
D: TRBD2; J: TRBJ2-7; V: TRBV5-6; size: .; DNA: TGTGCCAGCAGCTTCGGGGCGGGAGGGGACTACGAGCAGTACTTC; CDR3: CASSFGAGGDYEQYF
D: .; J: TRBJ2-2; V: TRBV12-3/TRBV12-4; size: few; DNA: TGTGCCAGCAGTTTACGGGAATCTGGGGAGCTGTTTTTT; CDR3: CASSLRESGELFF
D: .; J: TRBJ2-2; V: TRBV18; size: .; DNA: TGTGCCAGCTCACCACCGCCGACTAGATTGACCGGGGAGCTGTTTTTT; CDR3: CASSPPPTRLTGELFF
D: .; J: TRBJ1-2; V: TRBV27; size: .; DNA: TGTGCCAGCAGTTTCCCGGGGGGCTATGGCTACACCTTC; CDR3: CASSFPGGYGYTF
D: TRBD1; J: TRBJ1-5; V: TRBV7-9; size: .; DNA: TGTGCCAGCAGCACGACAGGGAACAGCAATCAGCCCCAGCATTTT; CDR3: CASSTTGNSNQPQHF